This T cell receptor (beta chain) derives from a study of identical twins. Regarding the study as a whole: Instead of following the same donors, the conclusions were based on cross-sectional statistical analysis. Within cord blood, abundant beta clonotypes carried fewer insertions, but memory repertoires showed no such trend. Twin pairs had excess sharing that was weaker in beta out-of-frame sequences.

A universal primer site was incorporated via template switching, and the cDNA contained unique molecular identifiers. From the 5' RACE reads, TCRdb called clonotypes with MiXCR, one entry per CDR3 protein. The sample has around 230,000 distinct CDR3 sequences, roughly a tenth seen once. V was pared by 4 bases and J by 4 bases, with 4 bases of the junction left unmatched. This CDR3 is built from 14 residues. Germline CDR1 and CDR2: SGHRS and YFSETQ. For this clonotype: Its specificity is unknown.

The sample consisted of memory (CD45RO+) T cells sorted from blood. The V gene is TRBV5-1, the J gene TRBJ1-2; 10 nucleotides match TRBD1. The sequence derives from a woman aged 18 to 35 in good health. The CDR3 spells CASSLGQGVYGYTF. The CDR3 nucleotides read TGCGCCAGCAGCCTAGGACAGGGGGTCTATGGCTACACCTTC.